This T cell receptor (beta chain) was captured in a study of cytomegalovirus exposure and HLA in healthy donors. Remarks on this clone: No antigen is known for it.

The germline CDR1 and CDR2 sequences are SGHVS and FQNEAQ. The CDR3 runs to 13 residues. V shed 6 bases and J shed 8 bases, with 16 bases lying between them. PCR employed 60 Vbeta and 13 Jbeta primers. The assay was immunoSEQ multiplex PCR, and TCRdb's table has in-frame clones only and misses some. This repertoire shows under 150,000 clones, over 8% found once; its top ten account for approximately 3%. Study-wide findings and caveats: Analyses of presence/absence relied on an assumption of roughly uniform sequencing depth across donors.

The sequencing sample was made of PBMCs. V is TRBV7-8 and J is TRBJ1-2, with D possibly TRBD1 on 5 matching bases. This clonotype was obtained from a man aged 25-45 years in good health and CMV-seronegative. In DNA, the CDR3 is TGTGCCAGCAGACTTGCGGGGGTGGGCGGCTACACCTTC. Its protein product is CASRLAGVGGYTF.